This TCR beta chain was captured by sequencing in a study of blood T cell repertoires in COVID-19. Turning to the study itself: Samples came from the United States, Italy and Spain, spanning acute and convalescent COVID-19. PBMCs, B-cell-depleted T cells, or T cells provided the cDNA or gDNA that made up the material.

In the original workflow: Nucleated cell counts were estimated from reference gene primer amplification. Assay: immunoSEQ multiplex PCR; the TCRdb copy retains only in-frame clones and omits some. V and J calls plus clone size are reproduced from that table; the DNA served to infer D and trimming. The sample consists of around 60,000 clones, almost 90% of them appearing once. CDR1 and CDR2 (germline): SGDLS, YYNGEE. V gave up 0 bases and J gave up 7 bases; unmatched junction bases: 6. This CDR3 contains 14 residues. The clonotype was recovered from a man in his sixties with active COVID-19. What was sequenced was peripheral blood. The chain uses TRBV9 and TRBJ1-1; TRBD1 matches 7 bases. CDR3 in amino acids: CASSVAGTAGEAFF. The CDR3 DNA is TGTGCCAGCAGCGTAGCGGGGACAGCGGGTGAAGCTTTCTTT.